This T cell receptor (beta chain) was sequenced during a study of CD8 T cells in Susac syndrome. The CDR3 sequence is 16 residues long. The V segment lost 2 bases and the J segment 3 bases; nucleotides outside the gene matches: 6. Germline V gene sequence: CDR1 MNHEY, CDR2 SVGEGT. The authors reverse transcribed roughly 0.45 to 1 ug RNA with random hexamers. TCRdb used MiXCR to reprocess the immunoSEQ multiplex PCR reads, holding one entry per CDR3 protein. The sample has about 290,000 distinct CDR3 sequences; roughly 85% are singletons. This receptor was taken from a human donor with multiple sclerosis. This chain joins TRBV6-2 or TRBV6-3 and TRBJ1-5, with 8 nucleotides matching TRBD1. Input material: CD8+ T cells from PBMCs. As DNA, the CDR3 is TGTGCCAGCAGTTACGCCGGGACAGGTTCCAATCAGCCCCAGCATTTT. Translated: CASSYAGTGSNQPQHF.